This is a list of T cell receptor beta chains from one sample in a study of identical twins. TCRdb re-called the 5' RACE reads with MiXCR, one entry per CDR3 protein. The sample shows under 250,000 distinct CDR3 sequences, roughly an eighth of them seen only once. This sample also appeared in a second study, on yellow fever vaccine responses in identical twins.

Material: memory (CD45RO+) T cells sorted from blood. The receptors shown here come from a woman aged 18-29 years in good health. CDR3s include the opening cysteine and the closing phenylalanine or tryptophan. The D gene is left open where the match is weak. The listing skips clone size in some rows; elsewhere it reads once, few, many or a size class.

D gene: TRBD1; J gene: TRBJ1-1; V gene: TRBV3-1; clone size: NA; CDR3 DNA: TGTGCCAGCAGCCTGGGACAGGGACGAATGAACACTGAAGCTTTCTTT; CDR3 protein: CASSLGQGRMNTEAFF
D gene: NA; J gene: TRBJ2-1; V gene: TRBV12-3/TRBV12-4; clone size: many; CDR3 DNA: TGTGCCAGCAGTATCAGGTGGGATGAGCAGTTCTTC; CDR3 protein: CASSIRWDEQFF
D gene: NA; J gene: TRBJ2-7; V gene: TRBV29-1; clone size: NA; CDR3 DNA: TGCAGCGTGGCTAGCGTTCACTACGAGCAGTACTTC; CDR3 protein: CSVASVHYEQYF
D gene: NA; J gene: TRBJ1-1; V gene: TRBV28; clone size: few; CDR3 DNA: TGTGCCAGCAGTCTAAAATGGAACACTGAAGCTTTCTTT; CDR3 protein: CASSLKWNTEAFF
D gene: TRBD1; J gene: TRBJ2-5; V gene: TRBV5-1; clone size: few; CDR3 DNA: TGCGCCAGCAGCCCCGGACAGGGTTTGGTCCAAGAGACCCAGTACTTC; CDR3 protein: CASSPGQGLVQETQYF
D gene: NA; J gene: TRBJ2-1; V gene: TRBV9; clone size: NA; CDR3 DNA: TGTGCCAGCAGCGTAGGATGGGACGTTGGTTGGGAGCAGTTCTTC; CDR3 protein: CASSVGWDVGWEQFF
D gene: TRBD1; J gene: TRBJ2-2; V gene: TRBV5-1; clone size: many; CDR3 DNA: TGCGCCAGCAGCTTATTTCGGGGACAGGATCACGGGGAGCTGTTTTTT; CDR3 protein: CASSLFRGQDHGELFF
D gene: NA; J gene: TRBJ2-7; V gene: TRBV11-2; clone size: many; CDR3 DNA: TGTGCCAGCAGCTTAAAATCGCGGAGGGACCGCTTGGGGAGCTACGAGCAGTACTTC; CDR3 protein: CASSLKSRRDRLGSYEQYF
D gene: NA; J gene: TRBJ2-7; V gene: TRBV24-1; clone size: few; CDR3 DNA: TGTGCCACCAGTGATTTACTGGACGGAACCTACGAGCAGTACTTC; CDR3 protein: CATSDLLDGTYEQYF
D gene: NA; J gene: TRBJ2-3; V gene: TRBV7-2; clone size: NA; CDR3 DNA: TGTGCCAGCAGCCCTATTGGCGAGCTTGGGCAGTATTTT; CDR3 protein: CASSPIGELGQYF
D gene: TRBD1; J gene: TRBJ1-1; V gene: TRBV7-2; clone size: NA; CDR3 DNA: TGTGCCAGCAGCTTAAAAGCGGCAGGGGGCGGGACGGCTTTCTTT; CDR3 protein: CASSLKAAGGGTAFF
D gene: TRBD2; J gene: TRBJ2-5; V gene: TRBV14; clone size: NA; CDR3 DNA: TGTGCCAGCAGCCTCGGGACTAAGGTAGAGACCCAGTACTTC; CDR3 protein: CASSLGTKVETQYF
D gene: NA; J gene: TRBJ2-3; V gene: TRBV29-1; clone size: NA; CDR3 DNA: TGCAGCGTTGAACGGCAGGAACCAGATACGCAGTATTTT; CDR3 protein: CSVERQEPDTQYF
D gene: NA; J gene: TRBJ2-5; V gene: TRBV4-3; clone size: once; CDR3 DNA: TGCGCCAGCAGCCAAGAATGGCTTCGCGGGGAAGGGGAGACCCAGTACTTC; CDR3 protein: CASSQEWLRGEGETQYF
D gene: NA; J gene: TRBJ1-3; V gene: TRBV6-5; clone size: many; CDR3 DNA: TGTGCCAGCATGAATCGAAACACCATATATTTT; CDR3 protein: CASMNRNTIYF
D gene: NA; J gene: TRBJ1-1; V gene: TRBV3-1; clone size: many; CDR3 DNA: TGTGCCAGCAGCCCGTCCCGCCCTCGAGGGGGCACTGAAGCTTTCTTT; CDR3 protein: CASSPSRPRGGTEAFF
D gene: TRBD2; J gene: TRBJ2-3; V gene: TRBV10-3; clone size: many; CDR3 DNA: TGTGCCACCCGTAGCCAACTAGCGGGGTCAGATACGCAGTATTTT; CDR3 protein: CATRSQLAGSDTQYF
D gene: NA; J gene: TRBJ2-3; V gene: TRBV18; clone size: NA; CDR3 DNA: TGTGCCAGCTCACCAAAAACGGGGCATAAGCAGGATACGCAGTATTTT; CDR3 protein: CASSPKTGHKQDTQYF
D gene: TRBD1; J gene: TRBJ2-1; V gene: TRBV11-2; clone size: few; CDR3 DNA: TGTGCCAGCAGCTGGTTACAGGGGCTCTCCTACAATGAGCAGTTCTTC; CDR3 protein: CASSWLQGLSYNEQFF
D gene: TRBD1; J gene: TRBJ2-3; V gene: TRBV14; clone size: many; CDR3 DNA: TGTGCCAGCAGCGCGGACAGGAGCACAGATACGCAGTATTTT; CDR3 protein: CASSADRSTDTQYF
D gene: NA; J gene: TRBJ2-3; V gene: TRBV12-3/TRBV12-4; clone size: many; CDR3 DNA: TGTGCCAGCAGCGAAGGCTCTCCAGATACGCAGTATTTT; CDR3 protein: CASSEGSPDTQYF
D gene: NA; J gene: TRBJ2-5; V gene: TRBV12-3/TRBV12-4; clone size: many; CDR3 DNA: TGTGCCAGCGCATTGCGGGGTCCGGGGGAGACCCAGTACTTC; CDR3 protein: CASALRGPGETQYF
D gene: TRBD2; J gene: TRBJ2-2; V gene: TRBV3-1; clone size: few; CDR3 DNA: TGTGCCAGCAGCCCCCGACTAGCGACGAACACCGGGGAGCTGTTTTTT; CDR3 protein: CASSPRLATNTGELFF
D gene: NA; J gene: TRBJ2-3; V gene: TRBV4-3; clone size: many; CDR3 DNA: TGCGCCAGCAGCCCCTCGGGGACCACAGATACGCAGTATTTT; CDR3 protein: CASSPSGTTDTQYF
D gene: NA; J gene: TRBJ2-5; V gene: TRBV7-7; clone size: many; CDR3 DNA: TGTGCTAGCAGCCCGACTAACAGGGCGGGGGAGACCCAGTACTTC; CDR3 protein: CASSPTNRAGETQYF
D gene: NA; J gene: TRBJ1-2; V gene: TRBV4-3; clone size: NA; CDR3 DNA: TGCGCCAGCAGCTCGGGGCAGGGGATAGGTGGCTACACCTTC; CDR3 protein: CASSSGQGIGGYTF
D gene: NA; J gene: TRBJ1-1; V gene: TRBV24-1; clone size: few; CDR3 DNA: TGTGCCACCAGACAAAAAGGGGGGACTGAAGCTTTCTTT; CDR3 protein: CATRQKGGTEAFF
D gene: TRBD2; J gene: TRBJ2-5; V gene: TRBV27; clone size: NA; CDR3 DNA: TGTGCCAGCCGGTCGGCGGGGGGCCAAGAGACCCAGTACTTC; CDR3 protein: CASRSAGGQETQYF
D gene: NA; J gene: TRBJ2-3; V gene: TRBV18; clone size: many; CDR3 DNA: TGTGCCAGCTCTACCAGGGGACGGAGCACAGATACGCAGTATTTT; CDR3 protein: CASSTRGRSTDTQYF
D gene: NA; J gene: TRBJ2-5; V gene: TRBV7-9; clone size: few; CDR3 DNA: TGTGCCAGCAGCTTGCTACAGGGAGGCCAAGAGACCCAGTACTTC; CDR3 protein: CASSLLQGGQETQYF
D gene: NA; J gene: TRBJ2-1; V gene: TRBV7-2; clone size: NA; CDR3 DNA: TGTGCCAGCAGCGGGGGGCGGCGGGAGCAGTTCTTC; CDR3 protein: CASSGGRREQFF
D gene: TRBD1; J gene: TRBJ2-7; V gene: TRBV5-1; clone size: NA; CDR3 DNA: TGCGCCAGCAGCTCTCTACAGGGGGCTCCCTACGAGCAGTACTTC; CDR3 protein: CASSSLQGAPYEQYF